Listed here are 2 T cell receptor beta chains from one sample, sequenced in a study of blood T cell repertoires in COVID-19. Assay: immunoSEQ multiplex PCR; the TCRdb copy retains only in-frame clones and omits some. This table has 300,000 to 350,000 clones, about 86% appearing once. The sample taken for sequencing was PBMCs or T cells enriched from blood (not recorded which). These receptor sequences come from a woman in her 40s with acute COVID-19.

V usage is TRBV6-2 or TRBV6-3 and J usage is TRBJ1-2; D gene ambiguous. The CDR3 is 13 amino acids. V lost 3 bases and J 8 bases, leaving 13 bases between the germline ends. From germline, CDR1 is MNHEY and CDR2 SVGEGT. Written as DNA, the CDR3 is TGTGCCAGCAGTTATTCGGGAGAGGACGGCTACACCTTC. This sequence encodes CASSYSGEDGYTF.

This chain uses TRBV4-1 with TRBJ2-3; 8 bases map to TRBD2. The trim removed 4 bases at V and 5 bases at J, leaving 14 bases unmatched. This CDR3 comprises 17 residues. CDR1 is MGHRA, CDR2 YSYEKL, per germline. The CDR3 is CASSLHRAGATGDTQYF. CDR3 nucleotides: TGCGCCAGCAGCCTCCATCGAGCGGGGGCCACGGGAGATACGCAGTATTTT.